These 9 T cell receptor beta chains came from one sample sequenced in a study of T cell repertoires in cytomegalovirus infection. One entry per CDR3 protein, called by TCRdb with MiXCR from the reads. Of about 570,000 distinct CDR3 sequences in the sample, roughly 42% are singletons; the top ten hold 40% to 60%. These receptors lack a known antigen. Specimen: cultured PBMCs, collected from culture after CMV antigen stimulation. The source of these receptors is a human donor in good health (CMV status not recorded). Some clones in this sample may be carry-over from other donors' samples.

There are a few counts of this clonotype. This chain joins TRBV12-3 or TRBV12-4 and TRBJ2-3, with D unresolved. Between the trimmed V and J ends, which lost 3 bases and 0 bases, there was a span of 10 bases. This CDR3 spans 15 amino acids. The CDR3 is CASSFGFRSTDTQYF. The CDR3, as DNA: TGTGCCAGCAGTTTTGGGTTTAGGAGCACAGATACGCAGTATTTT.

This clonotype was seen repeatedly, ten times or more. CDR3 protein: CASSLRASSGNTIYF. CDR3 sequence (DNA): TGTGCCAGCAGCTTACGGGCGAGCTCTGGAAACACCATATATTTT. The chain links TRBV12-3 or TRBV12-4 to TRBJ1-3; no firm D call. The CDR3 is 15 residues long. Between the trimmed V and J ends, which lost 6 bases and 0 bases, there was a span of 12 bases.

V is TRBV27 and J is TRBJ2-2; D ambiguous. Germline-derived CDR1 and CDR2 are MNHEY and SMNVEV (reference sequence). Trimming shortened V by 5 bases and J by 6 bases, and 16 bases separated the two germline ends. The CDR3 runs 15 residues. This CDR3 is CASSPSRAIAGELFF. CDR3 bases: TGTGCCAGCAGTCCGTCCCGAGCAATTGCCGGGGAGCTGTTTTTT.

The J gene is TRBJ2-5, the V gene TRBV7-2, with TRBD2 matching over 10 bases. Germline V gives CDR1 SGHTA, CDR2 FQGNSA. V gave up 2 bases and J gave up 6 bases; unmatched junction bases: 6. This CDR3 spans 15 amino acids. The DNA of the CDR3 is TGTGCCAGCAGCTTATATGGGACTAGCGCCCAGACCCAGTACTTC. This sequence encodes CASSLYGTSAQTQYF.

This clonotype was seen only once. The V gene is TRBV15, the J gene TRBJ2-7; a possible D gene is TRBD1 (5 bases). CDR1 and CDR2 (germline): LNHNV, YYDKDF (reference sequence). This CDR3 has 14 residues. V was pared by 4 bases and J by 0 bases, with 10 bases between. CDR3 loop: CATSTIQGSYEQYF. DNA of the CDR3: TGTGCCACCAGCACAATCCAGGGCTCCTACGAGCAGTACTTC.

This chain links TRBV5-6 with TRBJ2-7; D assignment may be TRBD1 or TRBD2 (5 bases each). Trimming cost V 2 bases and J 2 bases, with 20 bases left between them. The CDR3 contains 17 residues. Per the germline V gene, CDR1 is SGHDT and CDR2 is YYEEEE. For the CDR3, the DNA is TGTGCCAGCAGCTTACCAGGGAGCCGGTTGGGAGCCTACGAGCAGTACTTC. The encoded protein is CASSLPGSRLGAYEQYF.

The chain has TRBV19 and TRBJ2-5; D may be TRBD2 (6 bases). Germline values: CDR1 LNHDA, CDR2 SQIVND (reference sequence). The CDR3 totals 16 residues. V lost 7 bases to trimming and J lost 3 bases, with 21 bases between them. The DNA for the CDR3 is TGTGCCAGTAAACACAACGGCCGGGGGTACGAAGAGACCCAGTACTTC. Its protein product is CASKHNGRGYEETQYF.

V is TRBV7-9 and J is TRBJ1-1; TRBD1 might be the D (5 bases). From germline, CDR1 is SEHNR and CDR2 FQNEAQ (reference sequence). V was cut by 3 bases and J by 0 bases, with 17 bases left in between. The CDR3 totals 17 residues. CDR3 residues: CASSLGGIATMNTEAFF. CDR3 bases: TGTGCCAGCAGCTTGGGGGGAATTGCCACCATGAACACTGAAGCTTTCTTT.

This clonotype was detected only a few times. The gene calls are TRBV11-2 and TRBJ1-1, with D perhaps TRBD1 (6 bases). The V gene's germline CDR1 is SGHAT and CDR2 FQNNGV. The CDR3 has 14 amino acids. Trimming took 3 bases from V and 4 from J, leaving 12 bases between them. In DNA form, the CDR3 reads TGTGCCAGCAGCTTTACAGGGATTGGCACTGAAGCTTTCTTT. It yields the protein CASSFTGIGTEAFF.